These T cell receptor beta chains were read from a single sample in a study of cytomegalovirus exposure and HLA in healthy donors. Only in-frame clones appear in the TCRdb table, and some are missing; sequencing was by immunoSEQ multiplex PCR. The sample consists of fewer than 85,000 clones, roughly 76% of them appearing once. Sample: PBMCs. These receptors were taken from a male donor in good health and CMV-seropositive. Each CDR3 is given with its conserved first and last residue. D genes are given only for firm matches. Clone size appears in some rows only: once, few, many, or a class for an expanded clone.

.,TRBV30,.,TRBJ1-5,TGTGCCTGGAGTTCCGGGTCCACTAGCAATCAGCCCCAGCATTTT,CAWSSGSTSNQPQHF
TRBD1,TRBV7-8,few,TRBJ1-5,TGTGCCAGCAGCAAGACAGGGAACAATCAGCCCCAGCATTTT,CASSKTGNNQPQHF
.,TRBV20-1,.,TRBJ1-2,TGCAGTGCTAGAGAAGGGGGTGGCTACACCTTC,CSAREGGGYTF
TRBD2,TRBV18,.,TRBJ2-3,TGTGCCAGCTCACGGACTAGCGGGAGTTGGAATACGCAGTATTTT,CASSRTSGSWNTQYF
.,TRBV28,few,TRBJ1-5,TGTGCCAGCGGGGACTCGGGGGGGGGCAATCAGCCCCAGCATTTT,CASGDSGGGNQPQHF
TRBD2,TRBV7-9,.,TRBJ2-7,TGTGCCAGCAGCCTCATTACGGCGGGAGAATCGGACGAGCAGTACTTC,CASSLITAGESDEQYF
TRBD1,TRBV6-1,.,TRBJ2-7,TGTGCCAGCAGTGTTCAGGGGGCCAACGAGCAGTACTTC,CASSVQGANEQYF
.,TRBV6-5,.,TRBJ2-1,TGTGCCAGCAGTTATAGGGAGAGCTCCTACAATGAGCAGTTCTTC,CASSYRESSYNEQFF
TRBD1,TRBV2,.,TRBJ1-1,TGTGCCAGCACCCTTCCGGGACAGGGTATCGGCACTGAAGCTTTCTTT,CASTLPGQGIGTEAFF
.,TRBV15,once,TRBJ2-1,TGTGCCACCAGCCCCGTCGGAGGGATCAATGAGCAGTTCTTC,CATSPVGGINEQFF
.,TRBV25-1,.,TRBJ2-5,TGTGCCAGCAGTGAAGGGACATCCCAAGAGACCCAGTACTTC,CASSEGTSQETQYF
.,TRBV28,.,TRBJ2-7,TGTGCCAGCAGTCCAACAGGGACGGGCTACGAGCAGTACTTC,CASSPTGTGYEQYF
TRBD2,TRBV28,.,TRBJ2-3,TGTGCCAGCAGTTTTAGCGGGGGGGCCAACACAGATACGCAGTATTTT,CASSFSGGANTDTQYF
.,TRBV4-1,.,TRBJ1-4,TGCGCCAGCAGCCAAGATAGGGAACGGGGGACTAATGAAAAACTGTTTTTT,CASSQDRERGTNEKLFF
.,TRBV6-5,.,TRBJ2-7,TGTGCCAGCACCCTCGCGGCAGATCAATCCTACGAGCAGTACTTC,CASTLAADQSYEQYF
TRBD2,TRBV11-3,.,TRBJ2-7,TGTGCCAGCAGCTTAAAACCGCGCGGGGGGGAGCAGTACTTC,CASSLKPRGGEQYF
.,TRBV21-1,.,TRBJ1-1,TGTGCCAGCAGCAAACGGAATTCATGCAGGTTGGTTTGGGCTTTCTTT,CASSKRNSCRLVWAFF
TRBD2,TRBV7-2,.,TRBJ2-1,TGTGCCAGCAGCTCGACTAGCGGGAGGCGTAATGAGCAGTTCTTC,CASSSTSGRRNEQFF
TRBD1,TRBV6-1,.,TRBJ2-1,TGTGCCAGCAGTGAAGGGGGACAGACCAATGAGCAGTTCTTC,CASSEGGQTNEQFF
TRBD1,TRBV19,.,TRBJ1-6,TGTGCCAGTAGTATCCGGACAGGGGGTAATTCACCCCTCCACTTT,CASSIRTGGNSPLHF
.,TRBV27,once,TRBJ1-1,TGTGCCAGCAGTTCGGTGGGGGCGTGGGAGAACACTGAAGCTTTCTTT,CASSSVGAWENTEAFF
TRBD1,TRBV11-1,.,TRBJ1-6,TGTGCCAGCAGCCGGGACAGCTATAATTCACCCCTCCACTTT,CASSRDSYNSPLHF
.,TRBV5-4,.,TRBJ2-1,TGTGCCAGCAGCTTGGGGGGTAGGGGGACTGAGCAGTTCTTC,CASSLGGRGTEQFF
.,TRBV4-1,.,TRBJ1-1,TGCGCCAGCCGTTTACAGCCAGAGAACACTGAAGCTTTCTTT,CASRLQPENTEAFF
.,TRBV27,.,TRBJ2-5,TGTGCCAGCCGGATTAGTTCAGGGGAGTTTGAGACCCAGTACTTC,CASRISSGEFETQYF
.,TRBV28,.,TRBJ2-7,TGTGCCAGCAGGGAAACGGGTACCTACGAGCAGTACTTC,CASRETGTYEQYF
TRBD1,TRBV27,.,TRBJ2-1,TGTGCCAGCAGTCCAAGGACAGGTAAAAATGAGCAGTTCTTC,CASSPRTGKNEQFF
.,TRBV6-5,.,TRBJ2-7,TGTGCCAGCAGTCGCAGGGACTACGAGCAGTACTTC,CASSRRDYEQYF
TRBD1,TRBV7-2,.,TRBJ1-1,TGTGCCAGCAGCGCCCGGACAGGGAAGAACACTGAAGCTTTCTTT,CASSARTGKNTEAFF
.,TRBV9,.,TRBJ1-1,TGTGCCAGCAGCGGGGGGCAGGGAATCCCTGAAGCTTTCTTT,CASSGGQGIPEAFF
.,TRBV16,.,TRBJ2-7,TGTGCCAGCAGCCAATCGAAAGTTCGGGGGTACGAGCAGTACTTC,CASSQSKVRGYEQYF
TRBD1,TRBV12-5,few,TRBJ2-3,TGTGCTAGTAGTGTGGGACAGGGGAGAGTTGCAGATACGCAGTATTTT,CASSVGQGRVADTQYF
TRBD1,TRBV27,once,TRBJ2-7,TGTGCCAGCAGTTTCTCGGACAGGGCCTACGAGCAGTACTTC,CASSFSDRAYEQYF
TRBD1,TRBV5-3,.,TRBJ1-2,TGTGCCAGAAGCCACGACCCACAGGGGGGTTGGAACGGCTACACCTTC,CARSHDPQGGWNGYTF
.,TRBV7-9,.,TRBJ1-5,TGTGCCAGCAGCCCTTATGTTGTTGACAGGTTGGGCAATCAGCCCCAGCATTTT,CASSPYVVDRLGNQPQHF
.,TRBV30,few,TRBJ1-4,TGTGCCTGGACATCGTCCCCAACGGGTGAAAAACTGTTTTTT,CAWTSSPTGEKLFF
.,TRBV6-6,.,TRBJ2-1,TGTGCCAGCAGTTACTCCCGCGAGGCCTACAATGAGCAGTTCTTC,CASSYSREAYNEQFF
TRBD2,TRBV7-9,.,TRBJ2-1,TGTGCCAGCACCCTCCCGATAGCGGGAGTTCTACCTGAGCAGTTCTTC,CASTLPIAGVLPEQFF
TRBD1,TRBV18,.,TRBJ1-1,TGTGCCAGCTCACCACCGTTAGCAGGGGGTACTGAAGCTTTCTTT,CASSPPLAGGTEAFF
.,TRBV19,.,TRBJ1-3,TGTGCCTCCGGGAGGGTTGGTGGAAACACCATATATTTT,CASGRVGGNTIYF
.,TRBV21-1,.,TRBJ1-6,TGTGCCAGCAGTAACAGGAGCTCCTATAATTCACCCCTCCACTTT,CASSNRSSYNSPLHF
.,TRBV5-4,.,TRBJ1-1,TGTGCCAGCAGCTTGGGACCCGCGGGGGGGGCACTTGAAGCTTTCTTT,CASSLGPAGGALEAFF
.,TRBV7-6,.,TRBJ2-3,TGTGCCAGCAGCTCTACAGGAACGCTGCACACAGATACGCAGTATTTT,CASSSTGTLHTDTQYF
.,TRBV11-1,.,TRBJ2-7,TGTGCCAGCACCCAGGACGGGGGGCCCTACGAGCAGTACTTC,CASTQDGGPYEQYF
TRBD2,TRBV2,.,TRBJ2-7,TGTGCCAGCAAGCAACTAGCGGGACCGGGCGAGCAGTACTTC,CASKQLAGPGEQYF
.,TRBV7-8,.,TRBJ1-3,TGTGCCAGCAGCTCTACAGGCTCTGGAAACACCATATATTTT,CASSSTGSGNTIYF
TRBD2,TRBV5-4,.,TRBJ2-7,TGTGCCAGCAGCTTGGATGGGACTAGTTTTTACGAGCAGTACTTC,CASSLDGTSFYEQYF
TRBD2,TRBV7-2,.,TRBJ2-3,TGTGCCAGCAGCGGTAGCGGGGGCCGGATCACAGATACGCAGTATTTT,CASSGSGGRITDTQYF
.,TRBV19,.,TRBJ1-3,TGTGCCAGTGCTCCTACAGGGAGCTCTGGAAACACCATATATTTT,CASAPTGSSGNTIYF
.,TRBV6-1,.,TRBJ1-4,TGTGCCAGCGGTCGACAGGCTACAACTAATGAAAAACTGTTTTTT,CASGRQATTNEKLFF
.,TRBV7-3,.,TRBJ2-1,TGTGCCAGCAGCTCCGACACTCTTACGGAGCAGTTCTTC,CASSSDTLTEQFF
.,TRBV11-2,few,TRBJ2-2,TGTGCCAGCAGCTTGACGGGTAACACCGGGGAGCTGTTTTTT,CASSLTGNTGELFF
TRBD1,TRBV9,.,TRBJ1-2,TGTGCCAGCAGCGTAGGGACAGGGGGTTCTAGGGGCTACACCTTC,CASSVGTGGSRGYTF